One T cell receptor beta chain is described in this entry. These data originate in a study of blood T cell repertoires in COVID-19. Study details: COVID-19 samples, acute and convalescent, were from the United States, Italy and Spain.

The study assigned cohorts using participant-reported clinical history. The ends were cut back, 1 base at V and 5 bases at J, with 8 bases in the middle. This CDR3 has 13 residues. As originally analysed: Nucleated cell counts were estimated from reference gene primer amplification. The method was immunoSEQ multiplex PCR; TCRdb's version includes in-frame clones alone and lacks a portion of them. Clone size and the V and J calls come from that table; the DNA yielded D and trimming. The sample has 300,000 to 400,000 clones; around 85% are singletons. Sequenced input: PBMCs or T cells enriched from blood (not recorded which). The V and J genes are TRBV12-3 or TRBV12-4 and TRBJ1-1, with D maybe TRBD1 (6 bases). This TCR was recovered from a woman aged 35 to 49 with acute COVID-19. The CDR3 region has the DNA TGTGCCAGCAGTTTAGTCCAGGGGACTGAAGCTTTCTTT. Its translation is CASSLVQGTEAFF.